This T cell receptor beta chain was profiled in a study of cytomegalovirus exposure and HLA in healthy donors (dated by TCRdb to 2017 to 2019). About the investigation overall: In an earlier analysis of several hundred of the donors, approximately 260 Gb of sequence data and 95 million to 130 million unique TCR beta sequences from about 179 million T cells were reported. The genetic ancestry cluster associated with self-reported Caucasian donors included over 65% of the roughly 410 genotyped donors. A separate validation cohort of more than 100 different subjects was used in addition to the approximately 700-subject first cohort. Genome-wide SNP genotypes for about three fifths of the 666 donors were used in a later genetic analysis, which treated that subset as a discovery cohort. Both class I and class II loci were covered by HLA typing, at four-digit resolution. Donor age, sex, ethnicity and CMV serostatus were compiled together with the repertoire data. A later analysis re-analyzed previously published TCR beta repertoires from approximately 700 donors and added high-resolution HLA genotyping to study TCR occurrence patterns. An early release that covered fewer than 800 HLA-typed donors contained approximately 300 gigabases of sequencing data and around 80 million unique TCR sequences. Roughly 5 DR-DQ haplotypes were handled as single units for association and clustering, since linkage in the cohort was strong. The study combined high-throughput TCR immunosequencing, statistical association of individual TCRs with disease status, and machine learning to predict cytomegalovirus infection status. The study aimed to test whether signatures of past pathogen exposure could be identified by cataloging public T cell receptors. Across some 400 genotyped donors of the cohort, an average of 235,054 unique TCR beta nucleotide sequences per donor were sequenced, and 15% to 20% of those sequences were non-productive. Every repertoire in the discovery cohort had been generated on one and the same sequencing platform. The T cell repertoires of some 670 subjects were profiled by immunosequencing and related to cytomegalovirus serostatus. The later analysis used no new phenotypic data to find candidate immune exposures, relying instead on TCR beta sequences and their occurrence across donors. An earlier analysis of fewer than 700 of the donors applied high-throughput TCR beta sequencing to assess whether each TCR beta V gene segment acted as functional or pseudogenic. Typing coverage differed by locus: A, B, C, DRB1 and DQB1 were typed in roughly 620-640 donors, DQA1 in 500 to 550, DPA1 in approximately 600, and DPB1 in about 450. General conclusions and limits of the study: In a later analysis, the rate of TCR association differed among HLA loci, with DRB1 alleles having the most associated TCRs and HLA-C alleles having the fewest. CMV serostatus was the only immune exposure information available for the cohort. In this cohort, only TCR beta chains were sequenced, and detectable features were limited by the absence of alpha or paired-chain data. A further reported finding was that TCR beta sequences accurately predicted the HLA-A and HLA-B alleles for most subjects in the first cohort. Most CMV-associated TCR beta chains appeared to be HLA-restricted in a later analysis, and the HLA associations seemed to be driven largely by CMV exposure. A total of fewer than 200 TCR beta chains were listed by the study as associated with cytomegalovirus. A later analysis reported that several top co-occurrence clusters appeared linked to parvovirus B19, influenza, CMV and Epstein-Barr virus. Compared with equally common non-associated chains, HLA-associated TCR beta chains in a later analysis were more clonally expanded and had lower generation probabilities. Assigning TCR associations to individual alleles was difficult when HLA alleles, especially DR and DQ, strongly co-occurred. The classifier was reported to diagnose cytomegalovirus status with high specificity and sensitivity in both the original cohort and the validation cohort. Because counts were too low, roughly 17 rarely observed V segments, including chromosome 9 orphons, were left out of the earlier analysis of approximately 500 of the donors. Sequencing depth was assumed to be roughly uniform across donors in the presence/absence analyses, though that assumption may not hold. In a later genetic analysis, a missense DCLRE1C variant was associated with V-gene and J-gene trimming of TCR beta chains, and the association was replicated in an independent cohort. At a false discovery rate of 0.05, a later analysis linked around 17,000 TCR beta sequences to specific HLA alleles. Some IMGT-functional V segments, including TRBV6-2 and TRBV6-3, could not be told apart with the 87-base-pair reads, so those segments were excluded. A cluster of highly shared sequence variants was judged likely to be a technical artifact of the sequencing pipeline. The authors suggested that the approach could potentially be generalized to other disease states and immunological phenotypes. HLA typing was unavailable for some donors at each locus, so association tests used only the typed subset. In a later genetic analysis, fewer N-insertions in productive TCRs were reported among donors in an Asian-associated ancestry cluster than the roughly 640-donor mean. Broadly in line with IMGT annotations, most TCR beta V segments showed up in productive rearrangements about 90% or about 30% of the time in an earlier analysis of roughly 590 of the donors. A few of the identified cytomegalovirus-associated TCR beta chains were confirmed in vitro to be specific for cytomegalovirus antigens. Correlated functional status among segregating V segments might reflect linkage disequilibrium, but an unknown experimental factor could not be ruled out. Across donors, most TCR sequences were observed very rarely, whereas some public TCRs were present in many individuals.

The cohort comprised more than 550 healthy bone marrow donors. All cohort members were sampled while nominally healthy, although unrecorded immune exposures were likely present. The donor tested CMV seronegative and was one of the 352 seronegative cohort members. Every donor gave a peripheral blood sample, and the peripheral blood mononuclear cells from that sample were used for TCR beta sequencing. The Qiagen DNeasy Blood Extraction Kit was used to extract genomic DNA from the blood cell samples. The CDR1 and CDR2 encoded by the germline V gene (reference sequence) are SSHAT and FNYEAQ. The CDR3, cysteine through phenylalanine, is 16 amino acids long. Just the 48-base CDR3 DNA is kept, in frame starting at base 1. Library preparation was by the immunoSEQ multiplex PCR assay. For the multiplex PCR, a mixture combining 60 forward primers for TCR Vbeta segments and 13 reverse primers for TCR Jbeta segments was used. The CDR3 region of rearranged TCR beta genes was amplified from genomic DNA by a multiplex PCR assay. The Illumina HiSeq System was used to sequence the amplified TCR beta libraries as 87-base-pair reads. Processing in the source paper ran as follows. In a later analysis, some 80 million unique TCR beta chains were counted across the approximately 640 repertoires, and roughly 11 million of these chains were shared by at least two donors. Raw reads were error-corrected and collapsed into unique sequences by a nearest-neighbor algorithm in which closely related sequences were merged to remove PCR and sequencing errors. To assign V, D and J gene segments, CDR3 sequences were aligned to IMGT reference sequences. For a sequence to be retained, a match of at least six nucleotides was required to both a V gene segment and a J gene segment. Rearrangements were classified as productive when the CDR3 lacked stop codons and remained in frame with V and J, and all other rearrangements were classified as non-productive. CDR3 was defined by IMGT convention, running from the second conserved V-encoded cysteine to the conserved J-encoded phenylalanine. The earlier analysis of fewer than 700 of the donors excluded sequences that lacked an unambiguous match to a single V gene segment. In an earlier analysis of some 590 of the donors, a V segment was called functional when productive rearrangements were above 56.7%, and segregating when the standard deviation between donors exceeded 5%. To diagnose cytomegalovirus status from the catalog of TCR beta chain sequences, a statistical classification framework was built. V and J gene assignment, in a later analysis, came from comparing TCR nucleotide sequences with IMGT/GENE-DB human TR gene sequences. A later analysis assigned CDR3 sequences and most-parsimonious VDJ recombination scenarios with the TCRdist pipeline. A later analysis defined each TCR beta chain by its CDR3 amino acid sequence plus V-gene family, and excluded reads lacking a unique V-gene family. To address suspected cross-contamination and a sequencing artifact, a later analysis removed roughly 580 highly shared, low-generation-probability nucleotide sequences. For each public chain, a later analysis derived a clonal expansion index from normalized ranks of inferred template counts within each repertoire. Generation probabilities in a later analysis came from a VDJ recombination model fitted to out-of-frame rearrangements, and those results were checked against IGoR. In a later analysis, TCR-TCR, TCR-HLA and TCR-CMV co-occurrence was scored with hypergeometric tests, and a repertoire-size bias correction was applied to TCR pairs. A later analysis estimated false discovery rates by permuting HLA or CMV assignments 20 times. A later analysis grouped co-occurring TCRs with DBSCAN, adding TCRdist sequence similarity when clustering within HLA-allele-positive subsets. Co-occurrence clustering excluded repertoires with fewer than 30,000 or more than 120,000 public chains, plus five with anomalous nucleotide sharing. The source is immuneACCESS, and TCRdb retained only in-frame sequences with V and J called. Part of the clones is not carried over; for the studies checked, unresolved V genes explain less than half of this, and the remainder is unexplained. D and trimming come from the DNA, and the V and J calls and clone size come from that table. The sample table shows 150,000 to 200,000 clones, and 81% are seen once. The ten largest clones capture about 1.8% of the sample.

As for this clone: Its antigen specificity is not known. The germline gene is not matched at one end of the junction; a read error may be the cause.

Sequenced material: PBMCs. The V gene is TRBV7-7 and the J gene is TRBJ2-1, and perhaps TRBD1 as D gene, on 5 matching bases. This TCR derives from a young man in good health and CMV-seronegative. The CDR3 amino acid sequence is: CASSSHPGSSYNEQFF. The DNA sequence follows: TGTGCTAGCAGCTCTCATCCAGGGTCCTCCTACAATGAGCAGTTCTTC.